Below, 19 T cell receptor beta chains from the same sample are listed, as sequenced in a study of control samples from healthy donors and cancer patients. Repertoires were generated with immunoSEQ multiplex PCR, while TCRdb's copy carries only in-frame clones and drops some. Among more than 80,000 clones, about 92% were seen once, and the ten largest hold approximately 7.9%. The sequencing sample was made of blood. These receptors all stem from a man aged 18 to 30 in good health.

The chain is built from TRBV30 and TRBJ1-6; D gene unclear. Trimming removed 3 bases at V and 6 bases at J, with 12 bases between. Germline lookup yields CDR1 GTSNPN and CDR2 SVGIG (reference sequence). CDR3 length: 14 residues. This CDR3 is CAWRSGVGNSPLHF. The CDR3 DNA follows: TGTGCCTGGAGGTCTGGGGTGGGTAATTCACCCCTCCACTTT.

The rearrangement uses TRBV7-9 and TRBJ1-3; D not certain. V was clipped by 5 bases and J by 0 bases, with 11 bases between them. Per germline, CDR1 SEHNR and CDR2 FQNEAQ (reference sequence). This CDR3 spans 15 amino acids. The CDR3 loop reads CASSDTDLSGNTIYF. The CDR3 DNA is TGTGCCAGCAGCGACACAGACCTCTCTGGAAACACCATATATTTT.

The chain joins TRBV6-1 to TRBJ2-2, with unresolved D. Per the germline V gene, CDR1 is MNHNS and CDR2 is SASEGT. Trimming cost V 2 bases and J 1 base, with 14 bases left between them. There are 17 residues in the CDR3. CDR3 DNA sequence: TGTGCCAGCAGTGAAAACCCCGCAGGTGAGAACACCGGGGAGCTGTTTTTT. This translates into CASSENPAGENTGELFF.

The chain uses TRBV5-6 and TRBJ1-1; no clear D gene. The V and J ends lost 0 bases and 0 bases respectively, with 3 bases between them. Germline CDR1 reads SGHDT; CDR2 reads YYEEEE. CDR3 length equals 13 residues. The CDR3 here is CASSLDLNTEAFF. CDR3 DNA sequence: TGTGCCAGCAGCTTGGACCTGAACACTGAAGCTTTCTTT.

In this sample, this clone turned up a few times. The chain recombines TRBV4-2 with TRBJ1-1; the match to TRBD1 covers 9 bases. The CDR3 runs 17 residues. V was pared by 6 bases and J by 2 bases, with 13 bases of the junction left unmatched. The germline CDR1 and CDR2 sequences are LGHNA and YNFKEQ. As DNA, the CDR3 is TGTGCCAGCAGGGTTACGGCGGGACAGGGAGCAAACACTGAAGCTTTCTTT. It codes for CASRVTAGQGANTEAFF.

This clone has just a few counts. V usage is TRBV4-1 and J usage is TRBJ2-7; no clear D. This CDR3 has 14 residues. Germline CDR1 and CDR2: MGHRA and YSYEKL. Deletions cut 4 bases from V and 2 bases from J, with 12 bases between. Here the CDR3 DNA reads TGCGCCAGCAGCCGAGACGGTTCGCCCTACGAGCAGTACTTC. Translation: CASSRDGSPYEQYF.

The chain employs TRBV5-1 and TRBJ2-2, with D unclear. The CDR3 contains 15 residues. V was pared by 0 bases and J by 9 bases, with 15 bases between. Germline V gene sequence: CDR1 SGHRS, CDR2 YFSETQ. Here the CDR3 DNA reads TGCGCCAGCAGCTTGGTTCCGGATCCGAACCGGGAGCTGTTTTTT. It encodes CASSLVPDPNRELFF.

CDR3 coding DNA: TGTGCCAGTAGTGCAACCTTAAACACCATATATTTT. Translation gives CASSATLNTIYF. The J gene is TRBJ1-3, the V gene TRBV19; D uncertain. Trimming pared 5 bases from V and 6 bases from J, leaving 8 bases between. This CDR3 spans 12 amino acids. Germline-derived CDR1 and CDR2 are LNHDA and SQIVND (reference sequence).

The J gene is TRBJ2-3, the V gene TRBV9; 7 bases match TRBD2. CDR1 is SGDLS and CDR2 is YYNGEE in the germline V gene. CDR3 length: 16 residues. Trimming at V came to 3 bases and at J to 5 bases, leaving 12 bases not matched to a gene. The CDR3 loop is CASSESSGWSGDTQYF. Written as DNA, the CDR3 is TGTGCCAGCAGCGAGTCTAGCGGATGGTCCGGAGATACGCAGTATTTT. Full variable domain (rest looked up from reference TRBV9 and TRBJ2-3): DSGVTQTPKHLITATGQRVTLRCSPRSGDLSVYWYQQSLDQGLQFLIQYYNGEERAKGNILERFSAQQFPDLHSELNLSSLELGDSALYFCASSESSGWSGDTQYFGPGTRLTVL.

The genes are TRBV2 and TRBJ2-3; D is unclear. The CDR3 runs 15 residues. Deletions cut 3 bases from V and 1 base from J, with 11 bases between. Germline V gene sequence: CDR1 SNHLY, CDR2 FYNNEI. The CDR3 DNA reads TGTGCCAGCAGTGATTACGGGCAGGGCACAGATACGCAGTATTTT. Encoded protein: CASSDYGQGTDTQYF.

This chain joins TRBV4-1 and TRBJ1-2, with a tentative D call TRBD1 (5 bases). Trimming took 0 bases from V and 13 from J, leaving 15 bases between them. CDR1 MGHRA and CDR2 YSYEKL come from the germline V gene. This CDR3 region has 13 residues. CDR3 in DNA: TGCGCCAGCAGCCAAGAAGGGACCCGTTTTCGCACCTTC. Protein product: CASSQEGTRFRTF.

The chain uses TRBV19 and TRBJ2-3; 9 positions agree with TRBD2. V shed 6 bases, J shed 2 bases, and the junction held 6 bases outside the gene matches. The length of the CDR3 is 15 residues. Germline values: CDR1 LNHDA, CDR2 SQIVND (reference sequence). This CDR3 is CASRPRTSATDTQYF. The CDR3 region has the DNA TGTGCCAGTAGGCCGCGGACTAGCGCCACAGATACGCAGTATTTT. The entire variable domain, with the rest obtained from reference TRBV19 and TRBJ2-3, is as follows: DGGITQSPKYLFRKEGQNVTLSCEQNLNHDAMYWYRQDPGQGLRLIYYSQIVNDFQKGDIAEGYSVSREKKESFPLTVTSAQKNPTAFYLCASRPRTSATDTQYFGPGTRLTVL.

This chain links TRBV19 with TRBJ1-5; D call uncertain. Trimming shortened V by 5 bases and J by 0 bases, and 11 bases separated the two germline ends. The CDR3 consists of 15 residues. From germline, CDR1 is LNHDA and CDR2 SQIVND (reference sequence). CDR3 in amino acids: CASSEAPFSNQPQHF. The CDR3 DNA is TGTGCCAGTAGTGAGGCCCCGTTTAGCAATCAGCCCCAGCATTTT.

V and J are TRBV19 and TRBJ2-7; D remains ambiguous. The CDR3 consists of 15 residues. CDR1 is LNHDA, CDR2 SQIVND, per germline (reference sequence). Trimming took 3 bases from V and 2 from J, leaving 14 bases between them. CDR3 region: CASSISQIGTYEQYF. In nucleotides, the CDR3 is TGTGCCAGTAGTATTTCTCAAATTGGGACCTACGAGCAGTACTTC.

This chain connects TRBV6-4 to TRBJ2-3, with TRBD2 identical over 8 bases. Per the germline V gene, CDR1 is MRHNA and CDR2 is SNTAGT. The CDR3 covers 13 residues. The V gene end was trimmed by 4 bases and the J gene end by 3 bases; junction bases not matched to a gene: 0. CDR3 nucleotides: TGTGCCAGCAGTGCTAGCGGGACAGATACGCAGTATTTT. It encodes CASSASGTDTQYF.

CDR3 in amino acids: CASSYPETYGYTF. CDR3 in DNA: TGTGCCAGCAGTTACCCTGAAACCTATGGCTACACCTTC. The chain is built from TRBV6-2 or TRBV6-3 and TRBJ1-2, with D uncertain. V was trimmed by 2 bases and J by 4 bases, leaving 8 bases between them. The CDR3 length is 13 residues. Germline V CDR1 and CDR2: MNHEY, SVGEGT.

The V call is TRBV2, the J call TRBJ1-1, with 7 bases matching TRBD1. Trimming at V came to 4 bases and at J to 1 base, leaving 6 bases not matched to a gene. Germline-derived CDR1 and CDR2 are SNHLY and FYNNEI. The CDR3 has 15 residues. CDR3 in amino acids: CASSVGQAKNTEAFF. CDR3 bases: TGTGCCAGCAGTGTAGGACAGGCTAAGAACACTGAAGCTTTCTTT.

The V call is TRBV6-6, the J call TRBJ2-5; 11 bases line up with TRBD2. V lost 5 bases, J lost 4 bases, and 3 bases stayed unmatched. The CDR3 is 14 amino acids. Germline assignment: CDR1 MNHNY and CDR2 SVGAGI (reference sequence). CDR3: CASSLAGGGETQYF. CDR3 DNA: TGTGCCAGCAGTCTAGCGGGAGGCGGAGAGACCCAGTACTTC.

Note on this clone: Compared with germline, one end of the junction differs, possibly owing to a read error. CDR3 in DNA: TGTACCAGCAGCCAAGAGATCTCCTATAATTCACCCCTCCACTTT. The encoded protein is CTSSQEISYNSPLHF. The V gene is TRBV3-1 (or the pseudogene TRBV3-2), the J gene TRBJ1-6; D ambiguous. The CDR3 runs 15 residues. Looked up from germline, CDR1 is LGHDT and CDR2 is YNNKEL (reference sequence).